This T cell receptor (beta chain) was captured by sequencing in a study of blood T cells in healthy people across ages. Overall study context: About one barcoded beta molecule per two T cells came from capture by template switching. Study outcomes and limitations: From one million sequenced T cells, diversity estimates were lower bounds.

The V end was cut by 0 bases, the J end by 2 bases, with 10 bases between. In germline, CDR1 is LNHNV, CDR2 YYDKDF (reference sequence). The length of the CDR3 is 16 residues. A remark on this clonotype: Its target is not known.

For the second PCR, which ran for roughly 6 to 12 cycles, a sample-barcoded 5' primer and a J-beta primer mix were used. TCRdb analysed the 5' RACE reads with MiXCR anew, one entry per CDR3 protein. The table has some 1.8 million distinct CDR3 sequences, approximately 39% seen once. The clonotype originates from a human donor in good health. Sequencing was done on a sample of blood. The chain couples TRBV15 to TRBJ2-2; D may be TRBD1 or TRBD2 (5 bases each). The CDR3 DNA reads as TGTGCCACCAGCAGAGATTCGGGGCCTAACACCGGGGAGCTGTTTTTT. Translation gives CATSRDSGPNTGELFF.